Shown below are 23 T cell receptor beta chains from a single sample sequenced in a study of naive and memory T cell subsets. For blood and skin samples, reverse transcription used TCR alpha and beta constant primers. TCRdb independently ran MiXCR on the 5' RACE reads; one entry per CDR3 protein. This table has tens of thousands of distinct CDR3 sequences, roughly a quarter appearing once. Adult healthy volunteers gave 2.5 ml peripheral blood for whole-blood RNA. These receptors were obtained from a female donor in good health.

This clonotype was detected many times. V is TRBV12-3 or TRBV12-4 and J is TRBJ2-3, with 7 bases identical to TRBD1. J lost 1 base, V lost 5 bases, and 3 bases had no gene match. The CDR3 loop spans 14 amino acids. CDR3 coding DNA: TGTGCCAGCAGTCCCGGGACAGGCACAGATACGCAGTATTTT. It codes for CASSPGTGTDTQYF.

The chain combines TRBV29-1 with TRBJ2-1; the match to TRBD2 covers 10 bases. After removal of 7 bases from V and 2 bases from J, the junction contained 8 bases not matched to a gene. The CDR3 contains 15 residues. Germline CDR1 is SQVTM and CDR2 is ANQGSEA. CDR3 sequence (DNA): TGCAGCGGGAGAGGACTAGCGGTGCCCTACAATGAGCAGTTCTTC. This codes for CSGRGLAVPYNEQFF.

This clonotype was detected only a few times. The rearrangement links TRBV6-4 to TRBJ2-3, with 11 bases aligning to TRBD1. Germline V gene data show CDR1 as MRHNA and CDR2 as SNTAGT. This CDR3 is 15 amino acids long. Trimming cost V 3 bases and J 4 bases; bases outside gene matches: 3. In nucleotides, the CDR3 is TGTGCCAGCAGTGATGGGACAGGGGGTCCAGATACGCAGTATTTT. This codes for CASSDGTGGPDTQYF.

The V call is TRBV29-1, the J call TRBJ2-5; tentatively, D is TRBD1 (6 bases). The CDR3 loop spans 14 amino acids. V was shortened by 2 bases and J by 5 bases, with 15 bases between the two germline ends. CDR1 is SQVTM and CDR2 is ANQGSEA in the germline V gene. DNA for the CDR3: TGCAGCGTTGAAAACTGGGGGCAGGGGGAGACCCAGTACTTC. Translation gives CSVENWGQGETQYF.

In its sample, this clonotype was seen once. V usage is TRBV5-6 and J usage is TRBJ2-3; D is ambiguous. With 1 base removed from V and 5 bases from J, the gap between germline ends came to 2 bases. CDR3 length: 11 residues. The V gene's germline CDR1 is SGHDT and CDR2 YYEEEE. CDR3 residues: CASSLRDTQYF. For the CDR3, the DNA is TGTGCCAGCAGCTTGCGAGATACGCAGTATTTT.

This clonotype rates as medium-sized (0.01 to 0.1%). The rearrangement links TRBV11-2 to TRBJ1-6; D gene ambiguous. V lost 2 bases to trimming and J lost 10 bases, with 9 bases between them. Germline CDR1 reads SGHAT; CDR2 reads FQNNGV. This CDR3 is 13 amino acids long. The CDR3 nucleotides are TGTGCCAGCAGCTTATCGGATGGGTCACCCCTCCACTTT. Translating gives CASSLSDGSPLHF.

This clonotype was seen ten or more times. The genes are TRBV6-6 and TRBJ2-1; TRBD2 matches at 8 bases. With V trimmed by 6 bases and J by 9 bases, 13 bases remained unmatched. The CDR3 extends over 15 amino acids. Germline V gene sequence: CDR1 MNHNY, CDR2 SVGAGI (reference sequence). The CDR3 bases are TGTGCCAGCAGCCCCGCAGCGGGAGTGCGAAGTGAGCAGTTCTTC. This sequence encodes CASSPAAGVRSEQFF.

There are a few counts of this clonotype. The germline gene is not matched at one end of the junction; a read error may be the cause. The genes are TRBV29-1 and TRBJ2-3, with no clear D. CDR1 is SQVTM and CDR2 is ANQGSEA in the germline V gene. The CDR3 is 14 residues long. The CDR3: CSGEGSTGADTQYF. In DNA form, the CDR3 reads TGCAGCGGTGAAGGATCCACTGGGGCAGATACGCAGTATTTT.

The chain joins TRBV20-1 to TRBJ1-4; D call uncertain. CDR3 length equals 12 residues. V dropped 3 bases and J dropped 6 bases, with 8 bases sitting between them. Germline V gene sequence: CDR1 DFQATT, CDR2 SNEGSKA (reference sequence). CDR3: CSASRSDEKLFF. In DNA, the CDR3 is TGCAGTGCTAGTAGAAGTGATGAAAAACTGTTTTTT.

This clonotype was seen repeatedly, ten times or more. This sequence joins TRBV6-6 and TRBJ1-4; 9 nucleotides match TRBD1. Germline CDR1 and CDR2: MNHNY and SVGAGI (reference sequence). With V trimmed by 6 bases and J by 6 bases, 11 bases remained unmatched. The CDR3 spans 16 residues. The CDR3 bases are TGTGCCAGCAGCTTGGGACAGGGAAGGACCTATGAAAAACTGTTTTTT. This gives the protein CASSLGQGRTYEKLFF.

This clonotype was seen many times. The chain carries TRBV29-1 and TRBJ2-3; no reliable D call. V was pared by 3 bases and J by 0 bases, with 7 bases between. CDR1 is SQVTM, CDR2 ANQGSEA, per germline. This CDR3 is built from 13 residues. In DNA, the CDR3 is TGCAGCGTTGAGGAGAGGAGCACAGATACGCAGTATTTT. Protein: CSVEERSTDTQYF.

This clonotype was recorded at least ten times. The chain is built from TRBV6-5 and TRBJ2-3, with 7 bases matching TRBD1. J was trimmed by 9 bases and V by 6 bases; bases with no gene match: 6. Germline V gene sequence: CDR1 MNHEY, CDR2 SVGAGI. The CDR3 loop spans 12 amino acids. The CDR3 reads CASRTQGQTQYF. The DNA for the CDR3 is TGTGCCAGCAGAACACAGGGGCAAACGCAGTATTTT.

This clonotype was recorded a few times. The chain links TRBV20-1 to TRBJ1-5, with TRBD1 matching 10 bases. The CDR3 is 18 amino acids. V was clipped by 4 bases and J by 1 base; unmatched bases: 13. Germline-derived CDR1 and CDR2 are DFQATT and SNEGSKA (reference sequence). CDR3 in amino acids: CSATGYRTGGWSNQPQHF. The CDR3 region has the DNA TGCAGTGCTACGGGGTACAGGACAGGGGGTTGGAGCAATCAGCCCCAGCATTTT.

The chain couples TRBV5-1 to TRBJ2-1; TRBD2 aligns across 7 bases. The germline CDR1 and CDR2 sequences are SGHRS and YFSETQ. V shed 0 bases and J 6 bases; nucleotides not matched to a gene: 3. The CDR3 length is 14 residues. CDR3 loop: CASSLVGGGNEQFF. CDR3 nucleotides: TGCGCCAGCAGCTTGGTTGGGGGGGGCAATGAGCAGTTCTTC.

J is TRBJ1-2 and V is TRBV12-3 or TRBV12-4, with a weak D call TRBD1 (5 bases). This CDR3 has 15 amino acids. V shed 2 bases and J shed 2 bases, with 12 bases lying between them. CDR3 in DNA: TGTGCCAGCAGTTTAAGCCGGACAACCAACTATGGCTACACCTTC. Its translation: CASSLSRTTNYGYTF.

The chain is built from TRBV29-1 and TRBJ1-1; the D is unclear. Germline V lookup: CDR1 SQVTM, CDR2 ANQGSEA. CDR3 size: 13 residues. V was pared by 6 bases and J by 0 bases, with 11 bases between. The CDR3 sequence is CSVAQRLNTEAFF. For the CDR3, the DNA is TGCAGCGTCGCTCAAAGGCTGAACACTGAAGCTTTCTTT.

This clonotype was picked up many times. CDR3 region: CSAIAGLAIYEQYF. The CDR3, as DNA: TGCAGTGCTATTGCGGGACTAGCGATTTACGAGCAGTACTTC. The chain carries TRBV20-1 and TRBJ2-7, with 10 bases matching TRBD2. Germline values: CDR1 DFQATT, CDR2 SNEGSKA (reference sequence). The CDR3 has 14 amino acids. Trimming cost V 4 bases and J 4 bases; bases outside gene matches: 7.

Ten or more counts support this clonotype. For the CDR3, the DNA is TGTGCCAGCTCACCCAGGGGGGGACAGAGGAACGAGCAGTACTTC. Translation gives CASSPRGGQRNEQYF. This sequence joins TRBV18 and TRBJ2-7; tentatively, D is TRBD1 or TRBD2 (7 bases each). Trimming removed 3 bases from V and 5 bases from J, with 17 bases in between. The CDR3 extends over 15 amino acids. Germline V CDR1 and CDR2: KGHSH, LQKENI.

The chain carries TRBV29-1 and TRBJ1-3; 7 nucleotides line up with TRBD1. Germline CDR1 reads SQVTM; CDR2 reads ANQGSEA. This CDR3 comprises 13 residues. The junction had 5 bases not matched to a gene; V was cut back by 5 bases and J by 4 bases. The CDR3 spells CSVTGVSGNTIYF. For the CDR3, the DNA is TGCAGCGTTACAGGGGTTTCCGGAAACACCATATATTTT.

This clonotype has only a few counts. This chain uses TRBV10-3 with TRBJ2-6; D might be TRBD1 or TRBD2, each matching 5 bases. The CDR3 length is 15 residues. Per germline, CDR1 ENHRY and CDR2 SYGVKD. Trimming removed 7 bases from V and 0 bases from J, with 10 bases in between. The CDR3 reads CAITPGSSGANVLTF. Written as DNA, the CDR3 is TGTGCCATCACTCCAGGGAGCTCTGGGGCCAACGTCCTGACTTTC.

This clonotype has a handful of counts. CDR3 protein: CSVGKTGGLTEAFF. Here the CDR3 DNA reads TGCAGCGTTGGAAAGACAGGGGGCCTAACTGAAGCTTTCTTT. The chain links TRBV29-1 to TRBJ1-1; 10 nucleotides line up with TRBD1. Germline V CDR1 and CDR2: SQVTM, ANQGSEA. V was clipped by 4 bases and J by 5 bases; unmatched bases: 7. This CDR3 region has 14 residues. Full variable domain (missing parts from reference TRBV29-1 and TRBJ1-1): SAVISQKPSRDICQRGTSLTIQCQVDSQVTMMFWYRQQPGQSLTLIATANQGSEATYESGFVIDKFPISRPNLTFSTLTVSNMSPEDSSIYLCSVGKTGGLTEAFFGQGTRLTVV.

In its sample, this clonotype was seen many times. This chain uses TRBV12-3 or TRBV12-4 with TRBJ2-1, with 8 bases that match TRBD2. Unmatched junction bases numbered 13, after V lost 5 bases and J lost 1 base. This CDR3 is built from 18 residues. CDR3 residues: CASSNPRLAGYSYNEQFF. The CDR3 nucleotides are TGTGCCAGCAGTAACCCCCGGCTAGCGGGTTATTCCTACAATGAGCAGTTCTTC.

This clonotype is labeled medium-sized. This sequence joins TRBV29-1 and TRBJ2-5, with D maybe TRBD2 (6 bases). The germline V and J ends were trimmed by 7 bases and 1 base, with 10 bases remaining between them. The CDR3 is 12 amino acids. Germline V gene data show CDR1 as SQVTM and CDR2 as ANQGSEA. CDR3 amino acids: CSGRESQETQYF. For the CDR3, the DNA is TGCAGCGGACGGGAGTCCCAAGAGACCCAGTACTTC.